One T cell receptor (beta chain) is described in this entry. This CDR3 is built from 14 residues. Trimming removed 4 bases from V and 4 bases from J; junction bases left unmatched: 6. CDR1 and CDR2 from the germline V gene are SGHRS and YFSETQ. This sample is part of a study of blood T cell repertoires in COVID-19. As for the study in general: COVID-19 samples from acute and convalescent phases originated in the United States, Italy and Spain. Sources were T cells, B-cell-depleted T cells, or PBMCs; the material itself was cDNA or gDNA.

The repertoire was sequenced with immunoSEQ multiplex PCR; TCRdb's copy has only in-frame clones and lacks some. Here the sample spans 240,000 or so clones, 80% to 90% being singletons. The TCR sequence derives from a man between 40 and 49 years old who had recovered from COVID-19. What was sequenced was PBMCs or T cells enriched from blood (not recorded which). This rearrangement joins TRBV5-1 to TRBJ2-3; 7 bases line up with TRBD1. CDR3 protein: CASSIGTASDTQYF. CDR3 nucleotide sequence: TGCGCCAGCAGCATCGGGACAGCCTCAGATACGCAGTATTTT.